Sequencing of this T cell receptor beta chain was carried out in a study of T cell repertoires in cytomegalovirus infection (dated by TCRdb to the late 2010s). Turning to the overall study: Donor HLA type was relevant to the analysis, as public TCR beta signatures indicated carriage of CMV infection together with the matching HLA type.

Sequencing was performed on an Illumina HiSeq 1500. Using fastp trimming at Q25 and MiXCR clonotype assembly, TCRdb reanalyzed the public sequencing data and kept in-frame beta chains. All rows with the same CDR3 protein become a single entry with the most common DNA and genes. In this sample the table shows some 110,000 distinct CDR3 sequences, about a tenth of which occur a single time. The ten largest clones represent approximately 30% of the sample. Many counts were recorded for this clonotype. The clone's antigen remains unknown. No base-level quality is on record; no much larger clone is a single base apart. Here is what the overall study found, with its caveats: In both this cohort and an independent roughly 350-donor cohort, the cumulative frequency of public TCR beta family members distinguished carriers of CMV infection plus the relevant HLA type. In the ex vivo response, HLA-C-restricted CMV-specific TCR beta clonotypes were dominant, and in two of eight donors the single most frequent clonotype came from this HLA-C-restricted group.

Based on the germline V gene, the CDR1 and CDR2 sequences are SGHTA and FQGNSA. The CDR3 spans 16 residues, from the cysteine through the phenylalanine. Only the CDR3 region is kept as DNA, spanning 48 bases read in frame from base 1. The germline V and J ends show losses of 1 base and 0 bases respectively, and no gene match explains 4 bases of the junction. Sequencing was performed on PBMCs, sequenced either directly or after in vitro stimulation (not recorded which). The V and J segments used are TRBV7-2 and TRBJ2-3, with 7 central nucleotides matching TRBD2. The sequence derives from a human donor in good health (CMV status not recorded). Some clones in this sample may be carry-over from other donors' samples. The DNA sequence is TGTGCCAGCAGCTTAGGTAGCGGGTCTAGCACAGATACGCAGTATTTT. Translated, this gives CASSLGSGSSTDTQYF.